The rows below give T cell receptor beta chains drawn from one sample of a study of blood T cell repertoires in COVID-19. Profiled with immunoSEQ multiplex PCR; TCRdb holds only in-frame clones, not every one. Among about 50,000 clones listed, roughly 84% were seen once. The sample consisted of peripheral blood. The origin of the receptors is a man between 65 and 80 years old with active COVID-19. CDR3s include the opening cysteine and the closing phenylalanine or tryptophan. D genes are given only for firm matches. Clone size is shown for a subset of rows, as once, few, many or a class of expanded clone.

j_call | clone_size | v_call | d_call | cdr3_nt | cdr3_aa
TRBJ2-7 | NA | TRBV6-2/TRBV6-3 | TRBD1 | TGTGCCAGCACCCCTACTGGTGGGACAGGGTACGAGCAGTACTTC | CASTPTGGTGYEQYF
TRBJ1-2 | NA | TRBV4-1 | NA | TGCGCCAGCAGCCAAGTAGGGGCCCCTACTAACTATGGCTACACCTTC | CASSQVGAPTNYGYTF
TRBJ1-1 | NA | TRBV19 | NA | TGTGCCATCGCTCGCGGTAGGGGTTCTGAAGCTTTCTTT | CAIARGRGSEAFF
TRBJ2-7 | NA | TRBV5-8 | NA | TGTGCCAGCCGGGGTGCCCACGAGCAGTACTTC | CASRGAHEQYF
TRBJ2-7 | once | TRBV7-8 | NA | TGTGCCAGCAGCCTCCCTGGGGCCGAGCAGTACTTC | CASSLPGAEQYF
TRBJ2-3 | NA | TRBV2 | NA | TGTGCCAGCAGACCAGACACAGATACGCAGTATTTT | CASRPDTDTQYF
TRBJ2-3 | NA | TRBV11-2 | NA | TGTGCCAGCAGCTTTTTGGCCACAGATACGCAGTATTTT | CASSFLATDTQYF
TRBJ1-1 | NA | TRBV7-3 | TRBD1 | TGTGCCAGCAGCCTGGGACAGGGGGGTGACGCTTTCTTT | CASSLGQGGDAFF
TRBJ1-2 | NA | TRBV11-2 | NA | TGTGCCAGCAGCTTAGCCGCGTATGGCTACACCTTC | CASSLAAYGYTF
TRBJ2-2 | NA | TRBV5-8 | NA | TGTGCCAGCAGCTTGTTGGGGCGTTCCACCGGGGAGCTGTTTTTT | CASSLLGRSTGELFF
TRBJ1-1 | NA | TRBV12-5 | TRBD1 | TGTGCTAGTGGTTTGGGGGACAGCATGAACACTGAAGCTTTCTTT | CASGLGDSMNTEAFF
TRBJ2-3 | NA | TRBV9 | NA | TGTGCCAGCAGCGCGGGGACTTTATTCACAGATACGCAGTATTTT | CASSAGTLFTDTQYF
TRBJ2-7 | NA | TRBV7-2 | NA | TGTGCCAGCAGCTTTGACAGGAGCGAGCAGTACTTC | CASSFDRSEQYF
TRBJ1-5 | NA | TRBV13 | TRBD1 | TGTGCCAGCAGCGACAGGGGGAGCAATCAGCCCCAGCATTTT | CASSDRGSNQPQHF
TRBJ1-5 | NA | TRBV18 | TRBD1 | TGTGCCAGCTCACCCCGACAGGGACCCAATCAGCCCCAGCATTTT | CASSPRQGPNQPQHF
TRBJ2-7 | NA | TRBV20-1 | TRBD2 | TGCAGTGCTAGTATAATAGCGGGAGTTGGCGAGCAGTACTTC | CSASIIAGVGEQYF
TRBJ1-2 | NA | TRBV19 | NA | TGTGCCAGTAGTATAGTTGGTGCGTACTATGGCTACACCTTC | CASSIVGAYYGYTF
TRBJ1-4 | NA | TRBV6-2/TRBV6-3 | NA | TGTGCCAGCAGTTACGTCCAAGCCACCAATGAAAAACTGTTTTTT | CASSYVQATNEKLFF
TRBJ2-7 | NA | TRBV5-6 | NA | TGTGCCAGCAGCTTGACAGAAGCCGAGCAGTACTTC | CASSLTEAEQYF
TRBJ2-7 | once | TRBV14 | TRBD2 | TGTGCCAGCAGCCCGTACCTAGCGGGGGGGCGTAGCGAGCAGTACTTC | CASSPYLAGGRSEQYF
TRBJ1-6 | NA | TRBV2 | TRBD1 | TGTGCCAGCAGTGAGACAGGGTACGATTCACCCCTCCACTTT | CASSETGYDSPLHF
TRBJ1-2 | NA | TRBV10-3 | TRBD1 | TGTGCCATCAGTGAGATAAGGACAGGGGGGGAGGATGGCTACACCTTC | CAISEIRTGGEDGYTF
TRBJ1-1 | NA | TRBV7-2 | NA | TGTGCCAGCAGCTTTGCGGGGTCCGGATACACTGAAGCTTTCTTT | CASSFAGSGYTEAFF
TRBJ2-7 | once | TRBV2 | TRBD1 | TGTGCCAGCAGTAAGACAGGGAGATGGGGATACGAGCAGTACTTC | CASSKTGRWGYEQYF
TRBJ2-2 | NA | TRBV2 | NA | TGTGCCAGCAGAGCAATCAACACCGGGGAGCTGTTTTTT | CASRAINTGELFF
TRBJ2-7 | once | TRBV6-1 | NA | TGTGCCAGCAGTGAAGGGGAACGGACAGTCTACGAGCAGTACTTC | CASSEGERTVYEQYF
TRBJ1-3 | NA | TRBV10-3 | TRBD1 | TGTGCCATCACGACAGGGCTTCAGGGAAACACCATATATTTT | CAITTGLQGNTIYF
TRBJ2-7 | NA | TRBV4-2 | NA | TGTGCCAGCAGCCAAGTAGCTCCGGGCGAAGGGGACGAGCAGTACTTC | CASSQVAPGEGDEQYF
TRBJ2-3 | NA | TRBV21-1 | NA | TGTGCCAGCAGCAAACGCGGGGATACGCAGTATTTT | CASSKRGDTQYF
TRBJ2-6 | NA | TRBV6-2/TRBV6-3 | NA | TGTGCCAGCAGTTTCAACAGGGTTTTAGATGGGGCCAACGTCCTGACTTTC | CASSFNRVLDGANVLTF
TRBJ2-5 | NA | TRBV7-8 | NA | TGTGCCAGCAGCGACGGACGGACTCTAGAGACCCAGTACTTC | CASSDGRTLETQYF
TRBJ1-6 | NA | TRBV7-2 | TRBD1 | TGTGCCAGCAGCTTAAGACAGGGGGCAAACCCCCTCCACTTT | CASSLRQGANPLHF
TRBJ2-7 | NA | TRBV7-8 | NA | TGTGCCAGCAGCTTCGGAGACGGCTACGAGCAGTACTTC | CASSFGDGYEQYF
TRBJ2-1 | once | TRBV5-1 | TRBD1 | TGCGCCAGCAGCTTGAGACCCGGACAGGGGCGAAATGAGCAGTTCTTC | CASSLRPGQGRNEQFF
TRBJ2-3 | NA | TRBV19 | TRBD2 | TGTGCCAGCCGCTTGGCTAGCGGGAGGGCAGATACGCAGTATTTT | CASRLASGRADTQYF
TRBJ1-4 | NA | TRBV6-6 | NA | TGTGCCAGCAGAGGCGGGGGTGAAAAACTGTTTTTT | CASRGGGEKLFF
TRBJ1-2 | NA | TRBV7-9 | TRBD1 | TGTGCCAGCAGCACCCAGACAGGGGGCATCGACGGCTACACCTTC | CASSTQTGGIDGYTF
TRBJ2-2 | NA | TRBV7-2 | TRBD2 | TGTGCCAGCAGCTTAGTAGTTCTAGCGGGACTGAACACCGGGGAGCTGTTTTTT | CASSLVVLAGLNTGELFF
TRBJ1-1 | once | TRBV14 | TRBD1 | TGTGCCAGCAGCCCCAGGGACAGGGGGCGCGTGGTGGACACTGAAGCTTTCTTT | CASSPRDRGRVVDTEAFF
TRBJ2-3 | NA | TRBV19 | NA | TGTGCCAGTAGTACCCGGTCAACGGGGGACGGAATCACGCAGTATTTT | CASSTRSTGDGITQYF
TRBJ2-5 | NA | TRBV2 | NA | TGTGCCAGCAGAAAGGACGGACAGAGAGAGACCCAGTACTTC | CASRKDGQRETQYF
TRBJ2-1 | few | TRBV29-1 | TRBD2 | TGCAGCGGGGGTTTAGCGGGCGCCTACAATGAGCAGTTCTTC | CSGGLAGAYNEQFF
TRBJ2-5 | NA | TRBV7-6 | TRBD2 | TGTGCCAGCAGCTTAGGCCCTAGCGGGAGGGCCGGGGAGACCCAGTACTTC | CASSLGPSGRAGETQYF
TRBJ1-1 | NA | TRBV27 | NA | TGTGCCAGGGGAGGGGCTTCGAACACTGAAGCTTTCTTT | CARGGASNTEAFF
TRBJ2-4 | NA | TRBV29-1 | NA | TGCAGCGTTCAAGAGCCCCCCGAGGGCATTCAGTACTTC | CSVQEPPEGIQYF
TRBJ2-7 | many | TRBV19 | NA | TGTGCCAGTAGTATAGGAAGGAACCGGGACATCCCGTACGAGCAGTACTTC | CASSIGRNRDIPYEQYF
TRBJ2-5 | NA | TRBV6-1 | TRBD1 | TGTGCCAGCAGTGAAGTCACAGGGGGCGGACGAGAGACCCAGTACTTC | CASSEVTGGGRETQYF
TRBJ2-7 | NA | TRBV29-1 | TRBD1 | TGCAGCGTTGCCCGACAGGGGGACGGCGGAGAGCAGTACTTC | CSVARQGDGGEQYF
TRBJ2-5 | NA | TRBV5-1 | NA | TGCGCCAGCAGCCGACTAAGGGCCGGGGAGACCCAGTACTTC | CASSRLRAGETQYF
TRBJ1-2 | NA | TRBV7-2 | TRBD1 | TGTGCCAGCAGCTTAGTGCTGACAGGGGTCCTCTCTAACTATGGCTACACCTTC | CASSLVLTGVLSNYGYTF